Below, 10 T cell receptor beta chains from the same sample are listed, as sequenced in a study of shared clonotypes between healthy human individuals. Clones were read by immunoSEQ multiplex PCR, and TCRdb kept only the in-frame ones, dropping some. The repertoire holds more than 1 million clones, with around three quarters as singletons. Source material: memory CD4+ T cells from PBMCs. Subset described: CD45RA-negative fraction. All receptors derive from a man younger than 35 in good health. Some clones in this sample may be carry-over from other donors' samples.

The chain is built from TRBV4-2 and TRBJ2-1, with unresolved D. The ends were cut back, 0 bases at V and 2 bases at J, with 11 bases in the middle. The CDR3 runs 16 residues. Germline-derived CDR1 and CDR2 are LGHNA and YNFKEQ. CDR3 sequence (DNA): TGTGCCAGCAGCCAAGAGATGGGTAGGGCCTACAATGAGCAGTTCTTC. The encoded protein is CASSQEMGRAYNEQFF.

The V gene is TRBV6-5, the J gene TRBJ2-7; D ambiguous. The CDR3 loop spans 13 amino acids. Per germline, CDR1 MNHEY and CDR2 SVGAGI. With 1 base removed from V and 6 bases from J, the gap between germline ends came to 10 bases. CDR3: CASSYWRSGEQYF. DNA of the CDR3: TGTGCCAGCAGTTACTGGCGTTCCGGCGAGCAGTACTTC.

The V gene is TRBV7-9, the J gene TRBJ1-2, with TRBD1 as a possible D gene (6 bases). The CDR3 contains 16 residues. V lost 1 base and J lost 2, with 14 bases in between. CDR1 is SEHNR, CDR2 FQNEAQ, per germline (reference sequence). The chain's CDR3 is CASSLVQGTQNYGYTF. Here the CDR3 DNA reads TGTGCCAGCAGCTTAGTCCAGGGGACTCAAAACTATGGCTACACCTTC.

This clone was observed a few times. The chain carries TRBV28 and TRBJ2-3, with D maybe TRBD1 (6 bases). The CDR3 extends over 14 amino acids. V gave up 3 bases and J gave up 5 bases, with 12 bases separating them. The germline gives CDR1 MDHEN, CDR2 SYDVKM. The CDR3 loop is CASSLSQGIDTQYF. The CDR3 nucleotides read TGTGCCAGCAGTTTGTCACAGGGTATAGATACGCAGTATTTT.

The genes are TRBV28 and TRBJ2-7, with D possibly TRBD2 on 6 matching bases. Trimming left V 8 bases short and J 4 bases short, with 12 bases between. The CDR3 loop spans 12 amino acids. Germline lookup yields CDR1 MDHEN and CDR2 SYDVKM. The CDR3 reads CASAGLVYEQYF. The CDR3 bases are TGTGCCAGCGCGGGACTCGTTTACGAGCAGTACTTC.

There are many counts of this clone. The chain links TRBV9 to TRBJ2-7, with D hard to call. This CDR3 is 14 amino acids long. Trimming stripped 3 bases from V and 3 bases from J, with 13 bases between. Per germline, CDR1 SGDLS and CDR2 YYNGEE. The CDR3 region has the DNA TGTGCCAGCAGCGCTACACCGAACCACTACGAGCAGTACTTC. Translated: CASSATPNHYEQYF. Based on the CDR3 plus reference TRBV9 and TRBJ2-7, the full variable domain is DSGVTQTPKHLITATGQRVTLRCSPRSGDLSVYWYQQSLDQGLQFLIQYYNGEERAKGNILERFSAQQFPDLHSELNLSSLELGDSALYFCASSATPNHYEQYFGPGTRLTVT.

In this sample, this clone turned up a few times. The J gene is TRBJ1-2, the V gene TRBV2; D uncertain. CDR3 length equals 13 residues. CDR1 SNHLY and CDR2 FYNNEI come from the germline V gene. Trimming left V 0 bases short and J 2 bases short, with 4 bases between. CDR3 amino acids: CASSEAHNYGYTF. In DNA form, the CDR3 reads TGTGCCAGCAGTGAAGCGCACAACTATGGCTACACCTTC.

CDR3 DNA sequence: TGTGCCATCAGTGACCCGACCAGAGCGGAGGACTACGAGCAGTACTTC. It specifies CAISDPTRAEDYEQYF. The J gene is TRBJ2-7, the V gene TRBV10-3, with D perhaps matching TRBD2 (5 bases). The CDR3 spans 16 residues. Trimming left V 3 bases short and J 3 bases short, with 18 bases between. CDR1 and CDR2 from the germline V gene are ENHRY and SYGVKD.

CDR3 residues: CASSRDSYNEQFF. In DNA, the CDR3 is TGTGCCAGCAGCAGGGACAGCTACAATGAGCAGTTCTTC. The chain links TRBV7-6 to TRBJ2-1; 7 nucleotides agree with TRBD1. The CDR3 consists of 13 residues. Looked up from germline, CDR1 is SGHVS and CDR2 is FNYEAQ. Losses at the gene ends were 5 bases for V and 3 bases for J; bases not matched to a gene: 1.

The V call is TRBV7-2, the J call TRBJ1-3, with D unresolved. Per the germline V gene, CDR1 is SGHTA and CDR2 is FQGNSA. V was cut by 6 bases and J by 0 bases, with 6 bases left in between. The CDR3 totals 13 residues. CDR3 DNA: TGTGCCAGCAGGGGAGACTCTGGAAACACCATATATTTT. This codes for CASRGDSGNTIYF.